The present TCR beta chain was sequenced within a study of blood T cell repertoires in COVID-19. Background on the study: Donors in the United States, Italy and Spain gave samples during acute or convalescent COVID-19.

This CDR3 is built from 15 residues. V lost 5 bases to trimming and J lost 7 bases, with 18 bases between them. Germline values: CDR1 LNHDA, CDR2 SQIVND (reference sequence). In the authors' methods: Amplification from reference gene primers served as the basis for estimated nucleated cell counts. Method: immunoSEQ multiplex PCR; TCRdb's copy keeps in-frame clones and lacks some. The V and J calls and clone size were taken over from that table, and D and trimming were inferred from the DNA. The table records 200,000 or so clones, approximately 84% of them present only once. Sequenced sample: peripheral blood. This sequence originates from a man aged 40-49 years with active or convalescent COVID-19. V usage is TRBV19 and J usage is TRBJ2-4, with TRBD1 as a possible D gene (7 bases). The CDR3 protein is CASSGGGGGANIQYF. The CDR3 DNA sequence: TGTGCCAGTAGTGGAGGTGGAGGGGGCGCGAACATTCAGTACTTC.